The 32 T cell receptor beta chains below come from one sample, sequenced in a study of cytomegalovirus exposure and HLA in healthy donors. A multiplex PCR was run with 60 Vbeta primers and 13 Jbeta primers. Sequenced by immunoSEQ multiplex PCR; TCRdb stores in-frame clones only, minus some. The top ten hold about 1.9% of the sample, which has about 83,000 clones, roughly 76% seen once. The source material was PBMCs. The source of these receptors is a woman aged 25 to 39 in good health and CMV-seronegative.

A single count supports this clone. The rearrangement joins TRBV5-1 to TRBJ2-5, with 11 bases fitting TRBD1. The ends lost 1 base at V and 5 bases at J; junction bases unmatched: 4. CDR3 length: 15 amino acids. The V gene's germline CDR1 is SGHRS and CDR2 YFSETQ. CDR3 region: CASSLLGTGGETQYF. The CDR3, as DNA: TGCGCCAGCAGCTTGTTAGGGACAGGGGGTGAGACCCAGTACTTC.

J is TRBJ2-7 and V is TRBV4-2; TRBD2 is a possible D gene (5 bases). Looked up from germline, CDR1 is LGHNA and CDR2 is YNFKEQ. The V and J ends lost 6 bases and 1 base respectively, with 22 bases between them. The CDR3 has 17 residues. The CDR3 nucleotides are TGTGCCAGCAGAATAATCTCACTAGGGTCAGAGTCCTACGAGCAGTACTTC. Protein: CASRIISLGSESYEQYF.

V gene TRBV7-9 combines with J gene TRBJ2-7; D possibly corresponds to TRBD2 (6 bases). Trimming removed 1 base from V and 1 base from J, with 14 bases in between. This CDR3 contains 16 residues. CDR1 is SEHNR and CDR2 is FQNEAQ in the germline V gene (reference sequence). CDR3 sequence reads: CASSLGGYSGSYEQYF. CDR3 nucleotide sequence: TGTGCCAGCAGCTTAGGCGGTTATAGCGGTTCCTACGAGCAGTACTTC.

This rearrangement joins TRBV19 to TRBJ2-2; no clear D. This CDR3 is built from 14 residues. V gave up 6 bases and J gave up 1 base, with 9 bases separating them. Germline V gene sequence: CDR1 LNHDA, CDR2 SQIVND (reference sequence). The CDR3 nucleotides are TGTGCCAGTAGGATCAGACAGAACACCGGGGAGCTGTTTTTT. Translation: CASRIRQNTGELFF.

The chain couples TRBV18 to TRBJ2-7; D uncertain. Germline V gene lookup returns CDR1 KGHSH and CDR2 LQKENI. V gave up 0 bases and J gave up 2 bases, with 11 bases separating them. This CDR3 comprises 15 residues. CDR3 in amino acids: CASSPPSGRAYEQYF. The CDR3 DNA sequence: TGTGCCAGCTCACCACCGTCAGGCAGAGCCTACGAGCAGTACTTC.

In this sample, this clone turned up a few times. CDR3 amino acids: CASSGGTSGRGSTDTQYF. The CDR3 coding sequence is TGTGCCAGCAGCGGTGGCACTAGCGGGAGGGGGAGCACAGATACGCAGTATTTT. The V gene is TRBV2, the J gene TRBJ2-3; 13 positions agree with TRBD2. The V and J ends lost 6 bases and 0 bases, in that order; junction bases with no gene match: 9. The V gene's germline CDR1 is SNHLY and CDR2 FYNNEI. This CDR3 region has 18 residues.

J is TRBJ2-3 and V is TRBV30; 9 bases map to TRBD2. The length of the CDR3 is 16 residues. Trimming cost V 1 base and J 6 bases; bases outside gene matches: 11. Germline-derived CDR1 and CDR2 are GTSNPN and SVGIG (reference sequence). CDR3 bases: TGTGCCTGGAGTGAATTTATAGCGGGAGCTGGCGATACGCAGTATTTT. Translated: CAWSEFIAGAGDTQYF.

V is TRBV5-1 and J is TRBJ2-2; 8 bases are a match to TRBD1. The CDR3 totals 17 residues. Trimming cost V 4 bases and J 3 bases; bases outside gene matches: 11. The V gene's germline CDR1 is SGHRS and CDR2 YFSETQ. The CDR3 loop reads CASSPRTGHPDTGELFF. The CDR3 bases are TGCGCCAGCAGCCCAAGGACAGGGCATCCAGACACCGGGGAGCTGTTTTTT.

A single count supports this clone. The chain has TRBV25-1 and TRBJ1-1; D possibly corresponds to TRBD1 (5 bases). The CDR3 consists of 14 residues. CDR1 is MGHDK, CDR2 SYGVNS, per germline. Trimming removed 6 bases at V and 1 base at J, with 12 bases between. DNA for the CDR3: TGTGCCAGCAGAAAGTTGGGGGGGAACACTGAAGCTTTCTTT. Translating it yields CASRKLGGNTEAFF.

This chain connects TRBV4-2 to TRBJ2-7; 16 bases map to TRBD2. Germline lookup yields CDR1 LGHNA and CDR2 YNFKEQ. V was pared by 2 bases and J by 1 base, with 5 bases of the junction left unmatched. The CDR3 is made up of 18 amino acids. The CDR3, as DNA: TGTGCCAGCAGCCAATTTTTGGGACTAGCGGGAGGGTCCTACGAGCAGTACTTC. This encodes CASSQFLGLAGGSYEQYF.

The genes are TRBV4-3 and TRBJ2-1; 8 bases are shared with TRBD1. CDR3 length equals 15 residues. The trim removed 4 bases at V and 8 bases at J, leaving 10 bases unmatched. Germline assignment: CDR1 LGHNA and CDR2 YSLEER. This CDR3 is CASSPQTGVRHEQFF. For the CDR3, the DNA is TGCGCCAGCAGCCCTCAGACAGGGGTTCGCCATGAGCAGTTCTTC.

This clone appeared once. This chain connects TRBV30 to TRBJ1-2; D ambiguous. Trimming removed 0 bases at V and 1 base at J, with 6 bases between. Germline assignment: CDR1 GTSNPN and CDR2 SVGIG (reference sequence). The CDR3 totals 13 residues. In DNA, the CDR3 is TGTGCCTGGAGTGTGTCCCTTAACTATGGCTACACCTTC. It codes for CAWSVSLNYGYTF.

The rearrangement uses TRBV5-1 and TRBJ1-2; maybe TRBD1 (5 bases). CDR3 length: 14 residues. In germline, CDR1 is SGHRS, CDR2 YFSETQ. Trimming took off 0 bases at V and 6 bases at J, with 12 bases between the two ends. CDR3 region: CASSLGAGNHGYTF. For the CDR3, the DNA is TGCGCCAGCAGCTTGGGGGCAGGGAATCATGGCTACACCTTC. The full variable domain, its missing parts supplied by reference TRBV5-1 and TRBJ1-2, is KAGVTQTPRYLIKTRGQQVTLSCSPISGHRSVSWYQQTPGQGLQFLFEYFSETQRNKGNFPGRFSGRQFSNSRSEMNVSTLELGDSALYLCASSLGAGNHGYTFGSGTRLTVV.

The J gene is TRBJ1-1, the V gene TRBV18; 10 bases are a match to TRBD1. This CDR3 has 17 residues. Germline assignment: CDR1 KGHSH and CDR2 LQKENI. V shed 4 bases and J 4 bases; nucleotides not matched to a gene: 12. CDR3 amino acids: CASSRKGDRGLGTEAFF. The CDR3 coding sequence is TGTGCCAGCTCACGAAAGGGCGACAGGGGGCTGGGCACTGAAGCTTTCTTT.

This clone showed up just once. The chain has TRBV18 and TRBJ1-5; 8 nucleotides match TRBD1. The germline CDR1 and CDR2 sequences are KGHSH and LQKENI. CDR3 length equals 16 residues. V was clipped by 4 bases and J by 10 bases; unmatched bases: 15. The CDR3 is CASSLYSGQGAKPQHF. CDR3 bases: TGTGCCAGCTCACTCTATTCCGGACAGGGAGCGAAACCCCAGCATTTT.

This chain uses TRBV7-2 with TRBJ1-4, with 10 bases that match TRBD1. V trimming: 1 base; J trimming: 10 bases; junction bases outside the gene matches: 6. This CDR3 spans 15 amino acids. Germline assignment: CDR1 SGHTA and CDR2 FQGNSA. CDR3 in amino acids: CASSLGDRGIRKLFF. CDR3 nucleotides: TGTGCCAGCAGCTTAGGGGACAGGGGAATCAGAAAACTGTTTTTT.

This clone has only one observation. The chain joins TRBV19 to TRBJ2-3; unclear D gene. In germline, CDR1 is LNHDA, CDR2 SQIVND (reference sequence). This CDR3 is built from 13 residues. V dropped 0 bases and J dropped 7 bases, with 8 bases sitting between them. CDR3 nucleotide sequence: TGTGCCAGTAGTATAGATCGGTCCAATACGCAGTATTTT. Encoded protein: CASSIDRSNTQYF.

About this clone: This sample also contains other DNA sequences that code for the same CDR3. The chain uses TRBV29-1 and TRBJ2-7; the match to TRBD1 covers 7 bases. J gave up 4 bases and V 6 bases, and 6 bases lay outside the gene matches. This CDR3 spans 12 amino acids. Looked up from germline, CDR1 is SQVTM and CDR2 is ANQGSEA. DNA for the CDR3: TGCAGCGTAAGGGACAGTCCGTACGAGCAGTACTTC. This codes for CSVRDSPYEQYF.

The chain combines TRBV9 with TRBJ1-6; D not resolved. Per germline, CDR1 SGDLS and CDR2 YYNGEE. The CDR3 consists of 16 residues. The V end lost 5 bases, the J end lost 7 bases, and 19 bases lay between the germline ends. CDR3 loop: CASSLTPRLENSPLHF. The CDR3 DNA is TGTGCCAGCAGTCTCACCCCCAGGTTAGAGAATTCACCCCTCCACTTT.

The chain has TRBV29-1 and TRBJ2-3; 11 positions match TRBD2. J was trimmed by 2 bases and V by 7 bases; bases with no gene match: 11. The germline V gene encodes CDR1 SQVTM and CDR2 ANQGSEA. The CDR3 loop spans 16 amino acids. The CDR3 is CSATVGLAGLTDTQYF. The CDR3 coding sequence is TGCAGCGCTACGGTAGGACTAGCGGGCCTCACAGATACGCAGTATTTT.

The table lists this clone with a count of one. V usage is TRBV11-2 and J usage is TRBJ2-7; D remains unclear. Germline assignment: CDR1 SGHAT and CDR2 FQNNGV. The ends were cut back, 1 base at V and 3 bases at J, with 4 bases in the middle. This CDR3 comprises 12 residues. DNA of the CDR3: TGTGCCAGCAGCTTAGGCAGCTACGAGCAGTACTTC. This translates into CASSLGSYEQYF.

The V and J genes are TRBV4-3 and TRBJ2-7; perhaps TRBD2 as D (5 bases). The CDR3 is 14 amino acids. V lost 4 bases and J 0 bases, leaving 10 bases between the germline ends. In germline, CDR1 is LGHNA, CDR2 YSLEER. The CDR3 coding sequence is TGCGCCAGCAGCCGCGGGCCAAGCTCCTACGAGCAGTACTTC. This gives the protein CASSRGPSSYEQYF.

The V call is TRBV5-1, the J call TRBJ2-5, with 11 bases aligning to TRBD2. Germline lookup yields CDR1 SGHRS and CDR2 YFSETQ. V shed 5 bases and J 4 bases; nucleotides not matched to a gene: 13. CDR3 length: 17 residues. Here the CDR3 reads CASRHSLAGGGRETQYF. In nucleotides, the CDR3 is TGCGCCAGCAGACATAGCCTAGCGGGAGGTGGGCGAGAGACCCAGTACTTC.

This clone was seen more than once but under ten times. In DNA, the CDR3 is TGTGCCAGCAGCGTAGACGGGACTGAGGTGCGCGCTTTCTTT. As protein: CASSVDGTEVRAFF. The chain employs TRBV9 and TRBJ1-1; weak D call: TRBD1 (5 bases). Trimming removed 0 bases from V and 11 bases from J, with 17 bases in between. This CDR3 has 14 residues. CDR1 SGDLS and CDR2 YYNGEE come from the germline V gene.

V is TRBV6-4 and J is TRBJ1-2; weak D call: TRBD1 (5 bases). The germline CDR1 and CDR2 sequences are MRHNA and SNTAGT. The CDR3 covers 14 residues. Trimming pared 6 bases from V and 6 bases from J, leaving 17 bases between. The chain's CDR3 is CASRAGNGVDGYTF. DNA of the CDR3: TGTGCCAGCAGGGCAGGGAATGGAGTCGATGGCTACACCTTC.

V and J are TRBV18 and TRBJ1-4; no clear D gene. Germline V CDR1 and CDR2: KGHSH, LQKENI. V gave up 4 bases and J gave up 3 bases, with 12 bases separating them. The CDR3 contains 15 residues. This CDR3 is CASSQSGKSNEKLFF. The CDR3 DNA reads as TGTGCCAGCTCACAATCGGGGAAGTCTAATGAAAAACTGTTTTTT.

Here the CDR3 DNA reads TGTGCCAGCAGTTCCGGGACAGGGCCGCAGACCCAGTACTTC. Amino acids: CASSSGTGPQTQYF. The chain couples TRBV6-5 to TRBJ2-5, with 9 bases aligning to TRBD1. Germline loops: CDR1 MNHEY, CDR2 SVGAGI. With V trimmed by 4 bases and J by 6 bases, 6 bases remained unmatched. CDR3 size: 14 residues.

This sequence joins TRBV5-1 and TRBJ1-4; TRBD1 matches at 7 bases. This CDR3 has 14 residues. Germline trimming cut 4 bases from V and 4 bases from J; bases unmatched to any gene: 4. Germline lookup yields CDR1 SGHRS and CDR2 YFSETQ. The CDR3 DNA is TGCGCCAGCAGCGAGGGACAGTATAATGAAAAACTGTTTTTT. Protein: CASSEGQYNEKLFF. Filled out from reference TRBV5-1 and TRBJ1-4, the complete variable domain reads KAGVTQTPRYLIKTRGQQVTLSCSPISGHRSVSWYQQTPGQGLQFLFEYFSETQRNKGNFPGRFSGRQFSNSRSEMNVSTLELGDSALYLCASSEGQYNEKLFFGSGTQLSVL.

The chain employs TRBV7-9 and TRBJ2-1, with TRBD1 identical over 8 bases. The CDR3 has 15 residues. V trimming: 6 bases; J trimming: 0 bases; junction bases outside the gene matches: 4. CDR1 is SEHNR and CDR2 is FQNEAQ in the germline V gene (reference sequence). CDR3 loop: CASSSGTGSYNEQFF. The CDR3 DNA is TGTGCCAGCAGTTCCGGGACAGGCTCCTACAATGAGCAGTTCTTC.

This chain connects TRBV29-1 to TRBJ1-2, with 7 bases that match TRBD1. Germline lookup yields CDR1 SQVTM and CDR2 ANQGSEA. The CDR3 runs to 12 residues. Trimming at V came to 6 bases and at J to 10 bases, leaving 11 bases not matched to a gene. CDR3 in amino acids: CSVATRQGAYTF. CDR3 nucleotides: TGCAGCGTCGCCACTCGACAGGGAGCCTACACCTTC.

The chain carries TRBV4-2 and TRBJ2-1; possible D gene TRBD2, 6 bases. Trimming cost V 0 bases and J 4 bases, with 13 bases left between them. Per germline, CDR1 LGHNA and CDR2 YNFKEQ. The CDR3 length is 16 residues. The CDR3 region is CASSQDRRAGYNEQFF. CDR3 nucleotide sequence: TGTGCCAGCAGCCAAGACAGGAGGGCAGGGTACAATGAGCAGTTCTTC.

The CDR3 nucleotides are TGTGCCAGCAGCCCCTCCGGGAGAGCGGGCCAAGAGACCCAGTACTTC. Translating gives CASSPSGRAGQETQYF. V is TRBV7-3 and J is TRBJ2-5; maybe TRBD2 (6 bases). The CDR3 length is 16 residues. V lost 5 bases and J lost 1, with 17 bases in between. Germline V gene lookup returns CDR1 SGHTA and CDR2 FQGTGA.